Each of the 4 T cell receptor beta chains below was sequenced from the same sample in a study of technical replicates of blood from several donors. Here immunoSEQ multiplex PCR was the method, and the copy in TCRdb shows in-frame clones only, minus some. The sample lists more than 90,000 clones, roughly 95% occurring once. Input material: T cells isolated from PBMCs. The receptors come from a human donor in good health.

This rearrangement joins TRBV29-1 to TRBJ1-2; D is undetermined. The germline V and J ends were trimmed by 7 bases and 0 bases, with 18 bases remaining between them. The CDR3 is made up of 15 amino acids. The germline V gene encodes CDR1 SQVTM and CDR2 ANQGSEA. The CDR3 DNA sequence: TGCAGCGGGGGAGTTGGGGAACTAACTAACTATGGCTACACCTTC. Encoded protein: CSGGVGELTNYGYTF.

The gene calls are TRBV30 and TRBJ2-3, with 12 positions matching TRBD2. The CDR3 totals 15 residues. J was trimmed by 5 bases and V by 2 bases; bases with no gene match: 5. CDR1 and CDR2 from the germline V gene are GTSNPN and SVGIG (reference sequence). The CDR3 spells CAWSWTSGVGDTQYF. The CDR3 region has the DNA TGTGCCTGGAGTTGGACTAGCGGGGTTGGAGATACGCAGTATTTT.

The chain has TRBV6-5 and TRBJ1-1; no clear D. The ends were cut back, 2 bases at V and 3 bases at J, with 13 bases in the middle. Germline lookup yields CDR1 MNHEY and CDR2 SVGAGI. CDR3 length: 15 residues. DNA for the CDR3: TGTGCCAGCAGTTACCAAGGAGGGTGGGACACTGAAGCTTTCTTT. Amino acid sequence: CASSYQGGWDTEAFF.

V and J are TRBV11-3 and TRBJ2-7; 7 bases are a match to TRBD2. There are 13 residues in the CDR3. CDR1 is SGHNT and CDR2 is YENEEA in the germline V gene. The V gene end was trimmed by 2 bases and the J gene end by 6 bases; junction bases not matched to a gene: 4. CDR3 DNA sequence: TGTGCCAGCAGCTTACCGGGGGGAGTCGAGCAGTACTTC. Amino acids: CASSLPGGVEQYF.